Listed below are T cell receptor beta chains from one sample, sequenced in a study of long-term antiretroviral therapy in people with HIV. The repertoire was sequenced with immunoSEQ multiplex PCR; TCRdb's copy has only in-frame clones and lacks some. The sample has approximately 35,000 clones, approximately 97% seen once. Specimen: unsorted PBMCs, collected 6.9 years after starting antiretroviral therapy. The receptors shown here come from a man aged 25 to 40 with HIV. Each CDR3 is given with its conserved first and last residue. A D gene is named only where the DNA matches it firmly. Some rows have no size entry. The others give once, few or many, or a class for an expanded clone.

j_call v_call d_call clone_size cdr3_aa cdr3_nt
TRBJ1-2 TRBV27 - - CASSLSDGGDLYGYTF TGTGCCAGCAGTTTATCGGATGGAGGGGACCTCTATGGCTACACCTTC
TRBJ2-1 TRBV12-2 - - CASRPMPGRTPVLF TGTGCAAGTCGCCCGATGCCGGGACGTACTCCTGTTCTCTTC
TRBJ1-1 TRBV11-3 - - CASSRLPITEAFF TGTGCCAGCAGCCGTCTCCCTATCACTGAAGCTTTCTTT
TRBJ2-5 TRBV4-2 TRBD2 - CASSQVSSRLLAGDETQYF TGTGCCAGCAGCCAAGTCTCCTCCAGGTTACTAGCGGGAGATGAGACCCAGTACTTC
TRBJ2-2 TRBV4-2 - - CASSQDKGTANTGELFF TGTGCCAGCAGCCAAGATAAGGGGACGGCGAACACCGGGGAGCTGTTTTTT
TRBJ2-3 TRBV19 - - CASSTLLGFNTQYF TGTGCCAGTAGTACCCTATTAGGCTTCAATACGCAGTATTTT
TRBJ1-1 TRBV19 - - CASSSAGGNTEAFF TGTGCCAGTAGTTCTGCGGGGGGCAACACTGAAGCTTTCTTT
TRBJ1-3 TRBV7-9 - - CASRLFDSGNTIYF TGTGCCAGCAGACTCTTCGACTCTGGAAACACCATATATTTT
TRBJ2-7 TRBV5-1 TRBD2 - CASSPAGEGNEQYF TGCGCCAGCTCCCCAGCGGGGGAAGGCAACGAGCAGTACTTC
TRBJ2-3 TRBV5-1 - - CASSSSTDTQYF TGCGCCAGCAGCTCTAGCACAGATACGCAGTATTTT
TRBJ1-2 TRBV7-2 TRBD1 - CASSFLQGGGGGYTF TGTGCCAGCAGCTTTCTCCAGGGGGGCGGTGGTGGCTACACCTTC
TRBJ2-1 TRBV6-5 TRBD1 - CASSPGQVMDEQFF TGTGCCAGCAGTCCGGGACAGGTCATGGATGAGCAGTTCTTC
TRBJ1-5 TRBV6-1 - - CVSGATVYSNQPQHF TGTGTCAGCGGGGCAACAGTTTATAGCAATCAGCCCCAGCATTTT
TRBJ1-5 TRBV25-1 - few CASSSLGEGNQPQHF TGTGCCAGCAGTAGTCTGGGGGAAGGCAATCAGCCCCAGCATTTT
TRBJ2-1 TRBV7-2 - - CASSLVFGGNEQFF TGTGCCAGCAGTTTGGTTTTCGGTGGGAATGAGCAGTTCTTC
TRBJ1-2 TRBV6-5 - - CASSYSGEGWDGYTF TGTGCCAGCAGTTACTCGGGGGAGGGATGGGATGGCTACACCTTC
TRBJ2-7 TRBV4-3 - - CASSQRDGAYEQYF TGCGCCAGCAGCCAAAGGGACGGAGCCTACGAGCAGTACTTC
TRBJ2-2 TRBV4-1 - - CASSQEGGLGGAGELFF TGCGCCAGCAGCCAAGAGGGAGGTCTAGGGGGAGCCGGGGAGCTGTTTTTT
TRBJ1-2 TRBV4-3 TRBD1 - CASSQVAQGIYGYTF TGCGCCAGCAGCCAAGTAGCACAGGGGATCTATGGCTACACCTTC
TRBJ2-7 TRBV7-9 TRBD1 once CASSLATGTGDGYEQYF TGTGCCAGCAGCTTAGCGACCGGGACAGGGGATGGCTACGAGCAGTACTTC
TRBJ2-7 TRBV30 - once CAWSVAGSSYEQYF TGTGCCTGGAGTGTTGCCGGGAGCTCCTACGAGCAGTACTTC
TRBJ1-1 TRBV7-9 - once CASSTRTWGQSHTEAFF TGTGCCAGCAGCACACGTACTTGGGGGCAGTCCCACACTGAAGCTTTCTTT
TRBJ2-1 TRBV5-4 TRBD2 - CASRQLAGDYNEQFF TGTGCCAGCAGACAACTAGCGGGAGACTACAATGAGCAGTTCTTC
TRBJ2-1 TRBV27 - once CASSPSAGSYNEQFF TGTGCCAGCAGCCCCTCGGCTGGGTCCTACAATGAGCAGTTCTTC
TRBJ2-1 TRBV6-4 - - CAPGNEQFF TGTGCCCCCGGCAATGAGCAGTTCTTC
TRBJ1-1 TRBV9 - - CASSVDLGSEAFF TGTGCCAGCAGCGTAGACCTGGGCAGTGAAGCTTTCTTT
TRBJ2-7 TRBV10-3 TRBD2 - CAISATLAGGSYEQYF TGTGCCATCAGTGCCACACTTGCGGGGGGCTCCTACGAGCAGTACTTC
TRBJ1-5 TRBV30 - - CAVDISNQPQHF TGTGCCGTAGACATTAGCAATCAGCCCCAGCATTTT
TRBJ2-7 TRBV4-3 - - CASSQVGEGNEQYF TGCGCCAGCAGCCAAGTGGGAGAGGGAAACGAGCAGTACTTC
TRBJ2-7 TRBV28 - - CASSPRGLFNEQYF TGTGCCAGCAGTCCTCGCGGTTTGTTCAACGAGCAGTACTTC
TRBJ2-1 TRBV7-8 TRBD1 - CASSWGGQGGEFF TGTGCCAGCAGCTGGGGGGGACAGGGTGGGGAGTTCTTC
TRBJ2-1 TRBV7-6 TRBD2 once CASSLWTSGGDEQFF TGTGCCAGCAGCTTATGGACTAGCGGGGGGGATGAGCAGTTCTTC
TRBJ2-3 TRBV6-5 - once CASSRPHWSTQYF TGTGCCAGCAGCCGGCCCCACTGGAGTACGCAGTATTTT
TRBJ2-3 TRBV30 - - CAWGGIDTQYF TGTGCCTGGGGGGGCATCGATACGCAGTATTTT
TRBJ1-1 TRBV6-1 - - CASTFETNTEAFF TGTGCCAGCACATTCGAGACAAACACTGAAGCTTTCTTT
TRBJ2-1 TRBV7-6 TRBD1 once CASSSPTGTGGHEQFF TGTGCCAGCAGCTCACCTACCGGGACAGGGGGGCATGAGCAGTTCTTC
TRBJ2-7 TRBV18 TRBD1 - CASSPGTGSANYEQYF TGTGCCAGCTCACCCGGGACAGGGAGTGCCAACTACGAGCAGTACTTC
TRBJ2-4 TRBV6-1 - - CASSGPGLRTPDKNIQYF TGTGCCAGCAGTGGGCCAGGTTTGAGGACCCCAGACAAAAACATTCAGTACTTC
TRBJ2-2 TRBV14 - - CASSQRLPRTGELFF TGTGCCAGCAGCCAAAGACTTCCTCGGACCGGGGAGCTGTTTTTT
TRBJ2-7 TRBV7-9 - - CASSLHPRLPYEQYF TGTGCCAGCAGCTTGCACCCGCGACTACCCTACGAGCAGTACTTC
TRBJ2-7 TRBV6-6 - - CASSYGARGGEQYF TGTGCCAGCAGTTACGGGGCCAGAGGGGGGGAGCAGTACTTC
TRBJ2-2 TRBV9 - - CASSVGVFGELFF TGTGCCAGCAGCGTGGGGGTATTCGGGGAGCTGTTTTTT